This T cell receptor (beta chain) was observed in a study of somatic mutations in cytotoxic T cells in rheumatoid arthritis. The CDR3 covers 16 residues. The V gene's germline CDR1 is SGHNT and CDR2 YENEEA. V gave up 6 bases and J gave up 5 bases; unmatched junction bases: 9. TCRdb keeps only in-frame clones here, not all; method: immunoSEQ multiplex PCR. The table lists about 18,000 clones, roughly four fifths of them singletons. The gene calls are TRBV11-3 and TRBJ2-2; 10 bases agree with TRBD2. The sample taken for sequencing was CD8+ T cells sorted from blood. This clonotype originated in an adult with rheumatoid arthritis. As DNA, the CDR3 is TGTGCCAGCAGGGGAATTAGCGGGGGGACGACCGGGGAGCTGTTTTTT. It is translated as CASRGISGGTTGELFF.